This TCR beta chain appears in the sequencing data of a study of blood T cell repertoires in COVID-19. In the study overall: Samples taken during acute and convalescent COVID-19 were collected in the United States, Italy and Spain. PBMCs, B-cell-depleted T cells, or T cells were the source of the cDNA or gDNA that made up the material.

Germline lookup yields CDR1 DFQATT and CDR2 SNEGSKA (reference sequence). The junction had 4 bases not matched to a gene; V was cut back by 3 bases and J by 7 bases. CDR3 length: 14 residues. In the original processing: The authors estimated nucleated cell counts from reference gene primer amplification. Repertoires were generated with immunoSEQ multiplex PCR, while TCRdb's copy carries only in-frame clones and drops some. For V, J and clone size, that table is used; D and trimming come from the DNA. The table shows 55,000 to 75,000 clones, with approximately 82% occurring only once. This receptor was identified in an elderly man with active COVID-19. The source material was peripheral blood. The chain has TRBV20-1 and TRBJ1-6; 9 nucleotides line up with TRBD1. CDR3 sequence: CSASLGTGNSPLHF. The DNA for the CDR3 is TGCAGTGCTAGTCTGGGGACAGGGAATTCACCCCTCCACTTT.